The 23 T cell receptor beta chains reported below all come from one sample, sequenced in a study of OX40 agonist ivuxolimab in advanced cancers. Preparation of the library involved the immunoSEQ multiplex PCR assay. TCRdb mirrors the immuneACCESS table, restricted to in-frame sequences. Some clones are absent from its copies; in checked studies, under half trace to an unresolved V gene, and the reason for the others is unknown. The sample contains tens of thousands of clones, more than 75% of them found a single time. The ten top clones hold 1.5% to 2% of the sample. The starting material was CD4+ or CD8+ T cells sorted from blood, obtained in a trial of the OX40 agonist ivuxolimab. Source of these receptors: an adult with an advanced solid tumor such as melanoma, head and neck, liver or kidney cancer.

This clone has just one count. The chain joins TRBV9 to TRBJ2-5; 10 bases align to TRBD2. After removal of 0 bases from V and 11 bases from J, the junction contained 7 bases not matched to a gene. The CDR3 has 14 residues. Germline CDR1 is SGDLS and CDR2 is YYNGEE. The CDR3 sequence: CASSVGAGGPPQYF. CDR3 DNA: TGTGCCAGCAGCGTAGGAGCGGGAGGGCCCCCTCAGTACTTC.

The gene calls are TRBV5-1 and TRBJ1-1, with TRBD1 matching over 7 bases. Germline V gives CDR1 SGHRS, CDR2 YFSETQ. CDR3 size: 14 residues. J gave up 1 base and V 2 bases, and 2 bases lay outside the gene matches. The DNA of the CDR3 is TGCGCCAGCAGCTTCGGGACAGCGAACACTGAAGCTTTCTTT. As protein: CASSFGTANTEAFF.

The chain has TRBV15 and TRBJ2-1; 7 bases are shared with TRBD2. Germline V gene data show CDR1 as LNHNV and CDR2 as YYDKDF (reference sequence). The CDR3 runs 15 residues. V shed 3 bases and J 4 bases; nucleotides not matched to a gene: 6. The CDR3 reads CATSRKGGSYNEQFF. The CDR3 DNA reads TGTGCCACCAGCAGGAAGGGAGGGAGTTACAATGAGCAGTTCTTC.

The chain recombines TRBV2 with TRBJ2-5; 9 bases agree with TRBD1. The CDR3 sequence is 15 residues long. Germline V gene data show CDR1 as SNHLY and CDR2 as FYNNEI. V was clipped by 6 bases and J by 5 bases; unmatched bases: 10. CDR3 sequence (DNA): TGTGCCAGCAGCTTACAGGGGGCTGGACAGGAGACCCAGTACTTC. Translation gives CASSLQGAGQETQYF.

CDR3 in amino acids: CASTLKTGGNEKLFF. The CDR3 nucleotides are TGTGCCAGCACCCTGAAAACAGGGGGTAATGAAAAACTGTTTTTT. This sequence joins TRBV6-6 and TRBJ1-4, with 8 positions matching TRBD1. The germline V gene encodes CDR1 MNHNY and CDR2 SVGAGI (reference sequence). The CDR3 is made up of 15 amino acids. With V trimmed by 7 bases and J by 4 bases, 8 bases remained unmatched.

The chain joins TRBV2 to TRBJ1-3; possibly TRBD1 for D (6 bases). Germline CDR1 SNHLY, CDR2 FYNNEI. The V gene lost 4 bases and the J gene lost 1 base, with 11 bases spanning the gap. The CDR3 consists of 15 residues. CDR3 sequence: CASSAGVVSGNTIYF. The CDR3 bases are TGTGCCAGCAGTGCAGGGGTAGTATCTGGAAACACCATATATTTT. The variable domain in full, with the rest retrieved from reference TRBV2 and TRBJ1-3, is EPEVTQTPSHQVTQMGQEVILRCVPISNHLYFYWYRQILGQKVEFLVSFYNNEISEKSEIFDDQFSVERPDGSNFTLKIRSTKLEDSAMYFCASSAGVVSGNTIYFGEGSWLTVV.

This chain uses TRBV30 with TRBJ2-5; tentatively, D is TRBD2 (6 bases). CDR1 and CDR2 (germline): GTSNPN, SVGIG (reference sequence). V was shortened by 4 bases and J by 1 base, with 10 bases between the two germline ends. The CDR3 extends over 13 amino acids. The CDR3 nucleotides read TGTGCCTGGACCCGGGACTTCCAAGAGACCCAGTACTTC. Encoded protein: CAWTRDFQETQYF.

The table lists this clone with a count of one. This chain uses TRBV4-1 with TRBJ2-1; tentative D call: TRBD2 (5 bases). The germline V and J ends were trimmed by 1 base and 5 bases, with 15 bases remaining between them. This CDR3 comprises 16 residues. CDR1 and CDR2 (germline): MGHRA, YSYEKL. The CDR3 DNA follows: TGCGCCAGCAGCCAAGCCCAACTAGGAACTGACAATGAGCAGTTCTTC. Protein product: CASSQAQLGTDNEQFF.

The V gene is TRBV28, the J gene TRBJ1-5, with a weak D call TRBD1 (5 bases). The CDR3 is 17 amino acids. The V end lost 5 bases, the J end lost 1 base, and 18 bases lay between the germline ends. The germline CDR1 and CDR2 sequences are MDHEN and SYDVKM. CDR3 protein: CASSPGGGDASNQPQHF. CDR3 DNA sequence: TGTGCCAGCAGTCCGGGGGGAGGGGACGCCAGCAATCAGCCCCAGCATTTT.

The gene calls are TRBV14 and TRBJ1-3, with D hard to call. The length of the CDR3 is 15 residues. Trimming cost V 1 base and J 9 bases, with 16 bases left between them. Looked up from germline, CDR1 is SGHDN and CDR2 is FVKESK. Here the CDR3 DNA reads TGTGCCAGCAGCCAAGTTTACGGACCTGGAGGCACCATATATTTT. Encoded protein: CASSQVYGPGGTIYF.

The chain combines TRBV4-2 with TRBJ2-5; D is perhaps TRBD1 or TRBD2 (5 bases each). TRBJ2-7 matches the DNA end more closely, so the J call is doubtful. This CDR3 region has 14 residues. Germline loops: CDR1 LGHNA, CDR2 YNFKEQ. The DNA of the CDR3 is TGTGCCAGCAGCCAAGATTCCGGGGCCGGCGAGCAGTACTTC. This translates into CASSQDSGAGEQYF.

The rearrangement uses TRBV5-1 and TRBJ2-5; 13 nucleotides agree with TRBD2. V lost 2 bases and J lost 0; bases outside the gene matches: 1. Per germline, CDR1 SGHRS and CDR2 YFSETQ. The CDR3 has 16 amino acids. This chain's CDR3 is CASSLGTSGNQETQYF. DNA of the CDR3: TGCGCCAGCAGCTTAGGGACTAGCGGGAACCAAGAGACCCAGTACTTC. Using reference TRBV5-1 and TRBJ2-5 for the parts outside the CDR3, the full variable domain is KAGVTQTPRYLIKTRGQQVTLSCSPISGHRSVSWYQQTPGQGLQFLFEYFSETQRNKGNFPGRFSGRQFSNSRSEMNVSTLELGDSALYLCASSLGTSGNQETQYFGPGTRLLVL.

This chain uses TRBV10-3 with TRBJ2-7; tentative D call: TRBD1 (7 bases). Germline CDR1 ENHRY, CDR2 SYGVKD. The length of the CDR3 is 14 residues. The ends were cut back, 3 bases at V and 3 bases at J, with 12 bases in the middle. CDR3 nucleotides: TGTGCCATCAGTGAAGGAGGGGGCGGCTACGAGCAGTACTTC. It translates to CAISEGGGGYEQYF.

The gene calls are TRBV5-6 and TRBJ2-7; 8 bases agree with TRBD2. V gave up 6 bases and J gave up 2 bases; unmatched junction bases: 10. CDR1 SGHDT and CDR2 YYEEEE come from the germline V gene. The CDR3 spans 15 residues. The CDR3: CASTTSGGLAYEQYF. The DNA of the CDR3 is TGTGCCAGCACCACATCGGGGGGACTAGCCTACGAGCAGTACTTC.

The chain is built from TRBV28 and TRBJ2-5, with 10 bases identical to TRBD2. Germline V gene lookup returns CDR1 MDHEN and CDR2 SYDVKM. The CDR3 is made up of 13 amino acids. The trim removed 6 bases at V and 5 bases at J, leaving 3 bases unmatched. The CDR3 nucleotides read TGTGCCAGCAGCGGGACTAGCGTTGAGACCCAGTACTTC. It is translated as CASSGTSVETQYF. Supplemented by reference TRBV28 and TRBJ2-5, the full variable domain reads DVKVTQSSRYLVKRTGEKVFLECVQDMDHENMFWYRQDPGLGLRLIYFSYDVKMKEKGDIPEGYSVSREKKERFSLILESASTNQTSMYLCASSGTSVETQYFGPGTRLLVL.

Concerning this clone: In the same sample, other DNA sequences code for this CDR3. The chain has TRBV19 and TRBJ2-7, with D possibly being TRBD2 (9 bases). V gave up 4 bases and J gave up 1 base, with 14 bases separating them. CDR1 LNHDA and CDR2 SQIVND come from the germline V gene (reference sequence). The CDR3 totals 15 residues. The CDR3 bases are TGTGCCAGTAGTACTAGCGGGACAGGTTCCTACGAGCAGTACTTC. Protein product: CASSTSGTGSYEQYF.

The chain combines TRBV30 with TRBJ2-5; D gene ambiguous. CDR1 and CDR2 from the germline V gene are GTSNPN and SVGIG (reference sequence). V shed 1 base and J shed 2 bases, with 8 bases lying between them. There are 13 residues in the CDR3. The CDR3 DNA reads TGTGCCTGGAGTGGGTTGGGTCAAGAGACCCAGTACTTC. This encodes CAWSGLGQETQYF.

Here the CDR3 DNA reads TGTGCCAGCAGCCTCAGGGGCACTGAAGCTTTCTTT. Protein product: CASSLRGTEAFF. This rearrangement joins TRBV7-9 to TRBJ1-1; maybe TRBD1 (6 bases). Per germline, CDR1 SEHNR and CDR2 FQNEAQ (reference sequence). Trimming removed 5 bases from V and 4 bases from J, with 8 bases in between. This CDR3 is built from 12 residues.

The chain employs TRBV4-2 and TRBJ2-7; 9 bases match TRBD1. V lost 4 bases to trimming and J lost 5 bases; unmatched junction nucleotides: 0. Germline V CDR1 and CDR2: LGHNA, YNFKEQ. CDR3 size: 12 residues. DNA of the CDR3: TGTGCCAGCAGCCGGGACAGGGACGAGCAGTACTTC. Translated, it gives CASSRDRDEQYF.

The rearrangement uses TRBV5-1 and TRBJ2-1, with 10 bases that match TRBD2. The CDR3 has 16 amino acids. Losses at the gene ends were 4 bases for V and 7 bases for J; bases not matched to a gene: 11. CDR1 is SGHRS, CDR2 YFSETQ, per germline. The CDR3 DNA is TGCGCCAGCAGCCTAGCAGCGGGAGGGCCGGGGAATGAGCAGTTCTTC. It is translated as CASSLAAGGPGNEQFF.

V and J are TRBV29-1 and TRBJ1-2; D gene ambiguous. This CDR3 is 12 amino acids long. CDR1 is SQVTM and CDR2 is ANQGSEA in the germline V gene. V lost 6 bases, J lost 3 bases, and 11 bases lay in between. The CDR3 region has the DNA TGCAGCGTCGCAAAAGCGGACTATGGCTACACCTTC. Residues: CSVAKADYGYTF.

The chain recombines TRBV15 with TRBJ2-5, with D perhaps given as TRBD1 or TRBD2 (5 bases each). V gave up 5 bases and J gave up 4 bases, with 14 bases separating them. The CDR3 has 14 amino acids. CDR1 is LNHNV, CDR2 YYDKDF, per germline (reference sequence). The chain's CDR3 is CATSRRGRGETQYF. CDR3 DNA: TGTGCCACCAGCCGTCGGGGCCGGGGAGAGACCCAGTACTTC.

This rearrangement joins TRBV10-1 to TRBJ2-2; D not certain. The germline V and J ends were trimmed by 4 bases and 5 bases, with 11 bases remaining between them. The CDR3 has 14 residues. Germline V gene data show CDR1 as WNHNN and CDR2 as SYGVQD (reference sequence). DNA for the CDR3: TGCGCCAGCAGTGGGTCATACGCGACCGGGGAGCTGTTTTTT. Protein product: CASSGSYATGELFF.